Shown below are 23 T cell receptor beta chains from a single sample sequenced in a study of follicular helper T cells after annual influenza vaccination. The table came from immunoSEQ multiplex PCR; TCRdb's copy has only in-frame clones and leaves some out. The sample contains 26,000 or so clones, 80% to 90% of which appear only once. This sample's time point: 2014-2015 season, pre-vaccination. This sample comprised CXCR5+ CD38- circulating T follicular helper cells from blood, obtained on the day of influenza vaccination. Subset specified: circulating Tfh, non-naive CD4+CXCR5+PD-1+ (ICOS+CD38+ or ICOS-CD38-). The receptors shown here come from an adult who received the influenza vaccine.

V gene TRBV7-8 combines with J gene TRBJ2-3; 7 nucleotides agree with TRBD2. The CDR3 extends over 16 amino acids. The trim removed 0 bases at V and 3 bases at J, leaving 6 bases unmatched. The germline gives CDR1 SGHVS, CDR2 FQNEAQ. CDR3 residues: CASSLAFGLVTDTQYF. In nucleotides, the CDR3 is TGTGCCAGCAGCTTAGCGTTTGGACTAGTAACAGATACGCAGTATTTT.

The chain uses TRBV9 and TRBJ1-1, with 7 bases that match TRBD1. V lost 2 bases, J lost 4 bases, and 14 bases stayed unmatched. CDR1 and CDR2 from the germline V gene are SGDLS and YYNGEE. CDR3 length: 17 amino acids. For the CDR3, the DNA is TGTGCCAGCAGCGTCGCGCCGACAGGGCGGCGGACCACTGAAGCTTTCTTT. Its protein is CASSVAPTGRRTTEAFF.

The chain links TRBV11-3 to TRBJ2-2; TRBD1 aligns across 12 bases. Losses at the gene ends were 6 bases for V and 6 bases for J; bases not matched to a gene: 8. CDR1 is SGHNT, CDR2 YENEEA, per germline. The CDR3 has 16 amino acids. The DNA of the CDR3 is TGTGCCAGCAGACCCGGGACAGGGGGCCTCCCCGGGGAGCTGTTTTTT. Translating it yields CASRPGTGGLPGELFF.

The J gene is TRBJ1-1, the V gene TRBV12-5; the D gene is possibly TRBD1 (5 bases). Germline assignment: CDR1 LGHNT and CDR2 FRNRAP. The CDR3 length is 13 residues. Trimming pared 3 bases from V and 2 bases from J, leaving 7 bases between. Here the CDR3 DNA reads TGTGCTAGTGGTTTACAGGACAACACTGAAGCTTTCTTT. This gives the protein CASGLQDNTEAFF.

J is TRBJ1-1 and V is TRBV28; D not certain. Germline-derived CDR1 and CDR2 are MDHEN and SYDVKM. The CDR3 has 14 amino acids. Trimming shortened V by 6 bases and J by 3 bases, and 14 bases separated the two germline ends. The CDR3 region is CASSPGGEDTEAFF. In nucleotides, the CDR3 is TGTGCCAGCAGCCCGGGTGGGGAGGACACTGAAGCTTTCTTT. Full variable domain (missing parts from reference TRBV28 and TRBJ1-1): DVKVTQSSRYLVKRTGEKVFLECVQDMDHENMFWYRQDPGLGLRLIYFSYDVKMKEKGDIPEGYSVSREKKERFSLILESASTNQTSMYLCASSPGGEDTEAFFGQGTRLTVV.

The chain uses TRBV27 and TRBJ1-2; 7 bases are shared with TRBD1. Losses at the gene ends were 5 bases for V and 8 bases for J; bases not matched to a gene: 17. The germline CDR1 and CDR2 sequences are MNHEY and SMNVEV (reference sequence). The CDR3 spans 16 residues. The CDR3, as DNA: TGTGCCAGCAGTGAATCCGGGACAGTGCCCCTTTCGGGCTACACCTTC. It encodes CASSESGTVPLSGYTF.

This sequence joins TRBV6-5 and TRBJ2-1; TRBD1 agrees at 8 bases. In germline, CDR1 is MNHEY, CDR2 SVGAGI. The CDR3 contains 14 residues. Germline trimming cut 7 bases from V and 4 bases from J; bases unmatched to any gene: 6. This CDR3 reads CASTGQGRYNEQFF. CDR3 DNA: TGTGCCAGCACTGGACAGGGAAGATACAATGAGCAGTTCTTC.

The V and J genes are TRBV6-1 and TRBJ2-3; 7 positions match TRBD1. Losses at the gene ends were 2 bases for V and 0 bases for J; bases not matched to a gene: 5. The length of the CDR3 is 16 residues. The germline gives CDR1 MNHNS, CDR2 SASEGT. The CDR3 sequence is CASSETGQSSTDTQYF. DNA for the CDR3: TGTGCCAGCAGTGAAACGGGACAGTCTAGCACAGATACGCAGTATTTT.

The rearrangement joins TRBV6-4 to TRBJ2-1; 7 bases are shared with TRBD2. The trim removed 2 bases at V and 8 bases at J, leaving 12 bases unmatched. The CDR3 runs 16 residues. The V gene's germline CDR1 is MRHNA and CDR2 SNTAGT. The CDR3 here is CASSDRGSPRGDEQFF. In nucleotides, the CDR3 is TGTGCCAGCAGTGACCGCGGGAGTCCTAGAGGGGATGAGCAGTTCTTC.

The J gene is TRBJ2-2, the V gene TRBV28; 11 nucleotides line up with TRBD2. Germline V gene lookup returns CDR1 MDHEN and CDR2 SYDVKM. This CDR3 contains 15 residues. Trimming cost V 5 bases and J 6 bases; bases outside gene matches: 5. The CDR3 sequence: CASSPGTSGPGELFF. DNA for the CDR3: TGTGCCAGCAGTCCCGGGACTAGCGGTCCCGGGGAGCTGTTTTTT.

This chain links TRBV30 with TRBJ2-5; 7 bases line up with TRBD2. Germline V gene sequence: CDR1 GTSNPN, CDR2 SVGIG (reference sequence). With 1 base clipped from V and 1 base from J, the junction kept 3 bases outside the gene matches. This CDR3 spans 14 amino acids. The CDR3 reads CAWSGGGTQETQYF. The CDR3 DNA is TGTGCCTGGAGTGGGGGGGGGACCCAAGAGACCCAGTACTTC.

V gene TRBV4-2 combines with J gene TRBJ1-5, with 7 bases fitting TRBD1. CDR1 and CDR2 (germline): LGHNA, YNFKEQ. With V trimmed by 0 bases and J by 4 bases, 6 bases remained unmatched. The CDR3 runs to 16 residues. The CDR3 DNA is TGTGCCAGCAGCCAAGAGAGGACAGGACCTAATCAGCCCCAGCATTTT. Residues: CASSQERTGPNQPQHF.

This chain uses TRBV2 with TRBJ2-3, with TRBD2 identical over 10 bases. CDR1 and CDR2 (germline): SNHLY, FYNNEI. The V segment lost 8 bases and the J segment 5 bases; nucleotides outside the gene matches: 7. The CDR3 is made up of 14 amino acids. The CDR3 loop is CASAYLAGVDTQYF. In DNA, the CDR3 is TGTGCCAGCGCGTACCTAGCGGGAGTAGATACGCAGTATTTT.

The chain carries TRBV5-8 and TRBJ1-4; TRBD1 is a possible D gene (6 bases). The germline gives CDR1 SGHTS, CDR2 YDEGEE. The CDR3 loop spans 16 amino acids. V was pared by 2 bases and J by 5 bases, with 16 bases between. The CDR3 sequence is CASSFGMGRGNEKLFF. The CDR3 DNA reads as TGTGCCAGCAGCTTTGGGATGGGCAGGGGCAATGAAAAACTGTTTTTT.

This clone was seen once. The V call is TRBV28, the J call TRBJ2-1; D not resolved. The germline V and J ends were trimmed by 5 bases and 1 base, with 21 bases remaining between them. The CDR3 length is 18 residues. Germline loops: CDR1 MDHEN, CDR2 SYDVKM. Here the CDR3 DNA reads TGTGCCAGCAGTCCCACACCAGGTTCGTATGGTTCCTACAATGAGCAGTTCTTC. It codes for CASSPTPGSYGSYNEQFF.

V gene TRBV7-9 combines with J gene TRBJ1-2; TRBD1 agrees at 8 bases. The CDR3 covers 17 residues. Unmatched junction bases numbered 13, after V lost 5 bases and J lost 2 bases. Germline CDR1 is SEHNR and CDR2 is FQNEAQ (reference sequence). CDR3 protein: CASSPYRGSTQNYGYTF. For the CDR3, the DNA is TGTGCCAGCAGCCCCTACAGGGGGAGTACCCAAAACTATGGCTACACCTTC.

The chain employs TRBV5-1 and TRBJ2-1, with TRBD1 matching 9 bases. The V gene's germline CDR1 is SGHRS and CDR2 YFSETQ. J was trimmed by 7 bases and V by 0 bases; bases with no gene match: 11. This CDR3 has 17 residues. The CDR3 spells CASSLDPGTGRWNEQFF. The CDR3 nucleotides are TGCGCCAGCAGCTTGGATCCCGGGACAGGGAGGTGGAATGAGCAGTTCTTC.

The CDR3 loop reads CASSPTSSETQYF. CDR3 in DNA: TGTGCCAGCAGCCCAACTAGCTCGGAGACCCAGTACTTC. The J gene is TRBJ2-5, the V gene TRBV7-3, with D perhaps matching TRBD2 (6 bases). The CDR3 is 13 residues long. In germline, CDR1 is SGHTA, CDR2 FQGTGA. V shed 5 bases and J shed 5 bases, with 12 bases lying between them.

This chain connects TRBV27 to TRBJ1-1, with 9 bases identical to TRBD1. The CDR3 spans 15 residues. V was pared by 7 bases and J by 1 base, with 7 bases of the junction left unmatched. Germline V gives CDR1 MNHEY, CDR2 SMNVEV (reference sequence). This CDR3 is CASTSWTGENTEAFF. The CDR3 nucleotides are TGTGCCAGCACCTCGTGGACAGGGGAGAACACTGAAGCTTTCTTT.

V usage is TRBV29-1 and J usage is TRBJ1-2; D gene unclear. The V end lost 4 bases, the J end lost 4 bases, and 7 bases lay between the germline ends. CDR1 SQVTM and CDR2 ANQGSEA come from the germline V gene. The CDR3 runs 11 residues. CDR3 sequence (DNA): TGCAGCGTTGTCGAGGGCTATGGCTACACCTTC. Amino acid sequence: CSVVEGYGYTF.

The chain couples TRBV5-4 to TRBJ2-7, with TRBD1 identical over 9 bases. The CDR3 contains 15 residues. V shed 2 bases, J shed 4 bases, and the junction held 7 bases outside the gene matches. CDR1 is SGHNT, CDR2 YYREEE, per germline (reference sequence). CDR3 nucleotides: TGTGCCAGCAGCTTCTCCGGGACAGGGATTTACGAGCAGTACTTC. Protein: CASSFSGTGIYEQYF.

This clone occurred a few times. The chain links TRBV5-4 to TRBJ2-3, with TRBD2 matching over 7 bases. Germline loops: CDR1 SGHNT, CDR2 YYREEE (reference sequence). CDR3 length: 15 residues. The junction had 12 bases not matched to a gene; V was cut back by 10 bases and J by 1 base. CDR3 in amino acids: CAGGWGGRGTDTQYF. CDR3 nucleotides: TGTGCCGGGGGTTGGGGGGGACGGGGCACAGATACGCAGTATTTT.

CDR3 protein: CASSLNRASNEQFF. The CDR3 DNA follows: TGTGCCAGCAGCTTAAACAGGGCTAGCAATGAGCAGTTCTTC. The rearrangement uses TRBV7-2 and TRBJ2-1; a possible D gene is TRBD1 (6 bases). The CDR3 length is 14 residues. V lost 2 bases to trimming and J lost 6 bases, with 11 bases between them. Germline V gene lookup returns CDR1 SGHTA and CDR2 FQGNSA.